The source of this TCR beta chain is a study of blood T cell repertoires in COVID-19. Study-wide context: Some COVID-19 samples were acute and others convalescent; all came from the United States, Italy and Spain. Sources were T cells, B-cell-depleted T cells, or PBMCs; the material itself was cDNA or gDNA.

Germline loops: CDR1 ENHRY, CDR2 SYGVKD. Between the trimmed V and J ends, which lost 4 bases and 7 bases, there was a span of 14 bases. This CDR3 region has 13 residues. In the original analysis: Reference gene primer amplification gave estimated nucleated cell counts. The repertoire was sequenced with immunoSEQ multiplex PCR; TCRdb's copy has only in-frame clones and lacks some. V and J calls and clone size are copied from that table; D and trimming were computed from the DNA. The sample shows about 260,000 clones, about 85% of them seen only once. The receptor's source is a man younger than 35 with active or convalescent COVID-19. Sequenced material: peripheral blood. The chain is built from TRBV10-3 and TRBJ2-7, with TRBD2 as a possible D gene (6 bases). CDR3 sequence: CAISARVGGEQYF. DNA for the CDR3: TGTGCCATCAGTGCTAGGGTCGGGGGAGAGCAGTACTTC.